This T cell receptor beta chain was observed in a study of cytomegalovirus exposure and HLA in healthy donors. General study points: Usually a TCR sequence was rare, but some public TCRs were found in many donors.

It was with 60 Vbeta and 13 Jbeta primers that the PCR ran. Repertoires were generated with immunoSEQ multiplex PCR, while TCRdb's copy carries only in-frame clones and drops some. The table records about 210,000 clones, less than 90% of them present only once. V was clipped by 6 bases and J by 2 bases, with 11 bases between them. CDR1 SQVTM and CDR2 ANQGSEA come from the germline V gene. The CDR3 consists of 13 residues. Note on this clone: The antigen remains unidentified.

The sequence derives from a woman aged 25 to 39 in good health and CMV-seronegative. The genes are TRBV29-1 and TRBJ2-1, with D tentatively TRBD2 (6 bases). The sequenced sample was PBMCs. As DNA, the CDR3 is TGCAGCGTCAGTCCGGGGGCCTACAATGAGCAGTTCTTC. Its translation: CSVSPGAYNEQFF.